The T cell receptor (beta chain) described here comes from a study of OX40 agonist ivuxolimab in advanced cancers. Study-wide points: Part of the nonresponder group also had normalized T-cell clonal expansion that was low. Among expanded peripheral T cells, antigen specificity went undetermined.

TCRdb keeps only in-frame clones here, not all; method: immunoSEQ multiplex PCR. The sample includes approximately 22,000 clones, less than 90% of them seen just once. Trimming shortened V by 2 bases and J by 3 bases, and 8 bases separated the two germline ends. The CDR3 contains 13 residues. From germline, CDR1 is MNHEY and CDR2 SVGAGI. A word on this clone: Its antigen is undetermined.

The source of this sequence is an adult with an advanced solid tumor such as melanoma, head and neck, liver or kidney cancer. The V call is TRBV6-5, the J call TRBJ2-7; TRBD1 might be the D (6 bases). The sample was CD4+ or CD8+ T cells sorted from blood, taken in a trial of the OX40 agonist ivuxolimab. The CDR3 is CASSYGTYYEQYF. CDR3 bases: TGTGCCAGCAGTTACGGGACATACTACGAGCAGTACTTC.